Below, 2 T cell receptor beta chains from the same sample are listed, as sequenced in a study of identical twins. MiXCR was run by TCRdb on the 5' RACE reads, yielding one entry per CDR3 protein. This sample has around 670,000 distinct CDR3 sequences, with around 6% found just once. Specimen: naive T cells sorted from blood. The receptors stem from a man aged 18 to 29 in good health.

In this sample, this clonotype turned up many times. The chain combines TRBV12-3 or TRBV12-4 with TRBJ2-3; D remains unclear. The germline V and J ends were trimmed by 5 bases and 3 bases, with 9 bases remaining between them. CDR3 length equals 13 residues. Here the CDR3 reads CASSAPGTDTQYF. In DNA, the CDR3 is TGTGCCAGCAGTGCGCCCGGGACAGATACGCAGTATTTT.

About this clonotype itself: A single base separates this from a much larger clone, so it may be a read error. V is TRBV12-3 or TRBV12-4 and J is TRBJ1-2, with D possibly being TRBD1 (5 bases). The CDR3 is 14 residues long. The CDR3 spells CASSLFAGHYGFTF. In DNA, the CDR3 is TGTGCCAGCAGTTTATTTGCAGGGCACTATGGCTTCACCTTC.